This T cell receptor (beta chain) was documented in a study of blood T cell repertoires in COVID-19. Study-level background: Acute-phase and convalescent COVID-19 samples originated in the United States, Italy and Spain. Sources were T cells, B-cell-depleted T cells, or PBMCs; the material itself was cDNA or gDNA.

The V gene's germline CDR1 is SGHNT and CDR2 YENEEA. V lost 3 bases to trimming and J lost 6 bases, with 11 bases between them. There are 13 residues in the CDR3. Using immunoSEQ multiplex PCR, the repertoire was profiled, and TCRdb retains in-frame clones only, with some absent. Of fewer than 250,000 clones listed, roughly 80% were seen once; the top ten hold 2% to 3%. The rearrangement uses TRBV11-3 and TRBJ1-2, with D tentatively TRBD1 (6 bases). This receptor was identified in a woman aged 40 to 49 with active or convalescent COVID-19. Sequenced material: peripheral blood. This CDR3 reads CASSFQGRDGYTF. DNA of the CDR3: TGTGCCAGCAGCTTCCAGGGGAGGGATGGCTACACCTTC.